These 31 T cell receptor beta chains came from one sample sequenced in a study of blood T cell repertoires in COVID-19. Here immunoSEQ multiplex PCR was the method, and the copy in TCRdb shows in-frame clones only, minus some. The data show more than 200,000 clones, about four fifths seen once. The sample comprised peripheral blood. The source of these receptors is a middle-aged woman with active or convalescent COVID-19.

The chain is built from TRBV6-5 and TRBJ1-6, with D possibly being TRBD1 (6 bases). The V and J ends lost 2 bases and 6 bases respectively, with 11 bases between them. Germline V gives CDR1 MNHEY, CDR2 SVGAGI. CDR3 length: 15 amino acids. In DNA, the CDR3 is TGTGCCAGCAGTTACGAGACAGGTGGTAATTCACCCCTCCACTTT. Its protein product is CASSYETGGNSPLHF.

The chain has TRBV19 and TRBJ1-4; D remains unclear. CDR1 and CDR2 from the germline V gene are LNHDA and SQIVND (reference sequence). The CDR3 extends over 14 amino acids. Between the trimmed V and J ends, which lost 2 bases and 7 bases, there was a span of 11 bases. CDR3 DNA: TGTGCCAGTAGTATAACCCCTGGAGGTGAAAAACTGTTTTTT. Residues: CASSITPGGEKLFF.

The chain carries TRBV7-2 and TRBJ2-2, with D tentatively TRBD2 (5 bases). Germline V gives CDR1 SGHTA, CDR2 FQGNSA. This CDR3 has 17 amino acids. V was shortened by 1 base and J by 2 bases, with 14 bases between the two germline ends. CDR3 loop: CASSLGLDFPNTGELFF. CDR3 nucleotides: TGTGCCAGCAGCTTAGGCTTGGACTTTCCTAACACCGGGGAGCTGTTTTTT.

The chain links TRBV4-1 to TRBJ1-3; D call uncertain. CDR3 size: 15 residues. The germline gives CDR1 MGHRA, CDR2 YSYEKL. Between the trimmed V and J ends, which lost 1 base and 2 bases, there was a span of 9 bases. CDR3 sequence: CASSQVEGTGNTIYF. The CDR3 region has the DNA TGCGCCAGCAGCCAAGTTGAGGGTACTGGAAACACCATATATTTT.

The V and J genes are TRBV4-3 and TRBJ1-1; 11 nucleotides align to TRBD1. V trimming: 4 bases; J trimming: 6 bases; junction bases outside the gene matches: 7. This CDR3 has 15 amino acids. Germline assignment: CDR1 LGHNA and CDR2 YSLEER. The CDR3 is CASSPTGQGAPEAFF. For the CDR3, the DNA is TGCGCCAGCAGCCCCACTGGACAGGGGGCTCCTGAAGCTTTCTTT.

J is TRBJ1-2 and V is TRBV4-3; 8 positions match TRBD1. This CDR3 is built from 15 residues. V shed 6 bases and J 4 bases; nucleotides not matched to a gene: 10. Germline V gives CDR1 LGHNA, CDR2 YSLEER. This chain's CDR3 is CASRPTGDLLYGYTF. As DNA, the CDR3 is TGCGCCAGCAGACCGACAGGGGACCTACTCTATGGCTACACCTTC.

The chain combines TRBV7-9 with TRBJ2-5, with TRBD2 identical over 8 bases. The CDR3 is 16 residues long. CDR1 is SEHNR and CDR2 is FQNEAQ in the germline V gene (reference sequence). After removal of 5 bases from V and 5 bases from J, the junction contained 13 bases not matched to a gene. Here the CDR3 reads CASSRKRERPRETQYF. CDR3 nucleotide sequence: TGTGCCAGCAGCCGAAAGCGGGAGAGGCCCCGGGAGACCCAGTACTTC.

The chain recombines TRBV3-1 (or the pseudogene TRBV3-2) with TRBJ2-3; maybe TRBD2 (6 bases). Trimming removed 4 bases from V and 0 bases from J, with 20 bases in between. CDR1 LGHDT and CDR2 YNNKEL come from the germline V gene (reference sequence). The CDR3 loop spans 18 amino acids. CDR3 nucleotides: TGTGCCAGCAGCCCCTTCAAGGTGGTAGCGGTCAGCACAGATACGCAGTATTTT. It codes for CASSPFKVVAVSTDTQYF.

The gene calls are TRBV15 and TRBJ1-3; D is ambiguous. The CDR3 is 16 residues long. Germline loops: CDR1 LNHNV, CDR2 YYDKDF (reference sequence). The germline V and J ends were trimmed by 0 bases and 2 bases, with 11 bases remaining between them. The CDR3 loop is CATSRDYQVAGNTIYF. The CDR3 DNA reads TGTGCCACCAGCAGAGATTATCAGGTTGCTGGAAACACCATATATTTT.

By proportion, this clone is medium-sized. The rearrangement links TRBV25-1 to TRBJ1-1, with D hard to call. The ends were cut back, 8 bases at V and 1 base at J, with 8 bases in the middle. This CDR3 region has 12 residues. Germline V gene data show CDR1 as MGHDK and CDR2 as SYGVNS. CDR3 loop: CASEGGNTEAFF. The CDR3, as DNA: TGTGCCAGCGAGGGAGGGAACACTGAAGCTTTCTTT.

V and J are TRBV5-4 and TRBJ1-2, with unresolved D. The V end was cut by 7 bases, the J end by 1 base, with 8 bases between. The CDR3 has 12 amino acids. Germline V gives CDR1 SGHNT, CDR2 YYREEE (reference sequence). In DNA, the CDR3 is TGTGCCAGCTCCAGAAATAACTATGGCTACACCTTC. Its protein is CASSRNNYGYTF. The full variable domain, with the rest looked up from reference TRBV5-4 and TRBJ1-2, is ETGVTQSPTHLIKTRGQQVTLRCSSQSGHNTVSWYQQALGQGPQFIFQYYREEENGRGNFPPRFSGLQFPNYSSELNVNALELDDSALYLCASSRNNYGYTFGSGTRLTVV.

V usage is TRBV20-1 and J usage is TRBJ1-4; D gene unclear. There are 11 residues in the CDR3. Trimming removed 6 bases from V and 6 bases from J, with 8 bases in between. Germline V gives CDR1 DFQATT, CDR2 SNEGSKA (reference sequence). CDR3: CSAPSDEKLFF. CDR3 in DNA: TGCAGTGCCCCCTCGGATGAAAAACTGTTTTTT.

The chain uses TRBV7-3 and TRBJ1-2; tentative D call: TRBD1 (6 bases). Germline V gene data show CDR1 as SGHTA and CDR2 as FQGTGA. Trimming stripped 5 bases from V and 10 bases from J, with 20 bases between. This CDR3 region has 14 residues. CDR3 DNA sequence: TGTGCCAGCAGCCCTCAGGGGAAAGATAGCGACTACACCTTC. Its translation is CASSPQGKDSDYTF.

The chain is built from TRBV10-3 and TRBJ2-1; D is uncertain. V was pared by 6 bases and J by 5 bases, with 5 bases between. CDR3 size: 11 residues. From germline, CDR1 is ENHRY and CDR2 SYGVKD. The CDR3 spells CAISLHNEQFF. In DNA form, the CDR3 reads TGTGCCATCAGCCTTCACAATGAGCAGTTCTTC.

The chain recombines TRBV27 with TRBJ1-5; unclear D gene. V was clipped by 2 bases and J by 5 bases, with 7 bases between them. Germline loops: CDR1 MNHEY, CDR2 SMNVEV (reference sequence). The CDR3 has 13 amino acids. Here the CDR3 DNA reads TGTGCCAGCAGTTTACAGGTTGATCAGCCCCAGCATTTT. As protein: CASSLQVDQPQHF.

The CDR3 here is CATSEHRDRTSGGYTF. As DNA, the CDR3 is TGTGCCACCAGTGAGCACCGGGACAGGACGTCTGGAGGCTACACCTTC. The chain has TRBV24-1 and TRBJ1-2; 8 bases fit TRBD1. CDR1 is KGHDR and CDR2 is SFDVKD in the germline V gene. The V and J ends lost 4 bases and 8 bases, in that order; junction bases with no gene match: 14. The CDR3 is made up of 16 amino acids.

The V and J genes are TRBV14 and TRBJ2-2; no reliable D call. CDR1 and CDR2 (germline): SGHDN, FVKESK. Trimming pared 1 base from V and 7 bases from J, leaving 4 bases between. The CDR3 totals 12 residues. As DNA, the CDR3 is TGTGCCAGCAGCCAAGTAGTCGGGGAGCTGTTTTTT. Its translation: CASSQVVGELFF.

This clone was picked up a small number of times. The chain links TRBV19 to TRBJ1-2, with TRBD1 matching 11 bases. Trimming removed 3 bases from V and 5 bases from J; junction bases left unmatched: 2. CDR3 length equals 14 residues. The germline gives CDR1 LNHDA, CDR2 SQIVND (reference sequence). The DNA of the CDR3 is TGTGCCAGTAGTATGGACAGGGGGCGATATGGCTACACCTTC. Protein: CASSMDRGRYGYTF.

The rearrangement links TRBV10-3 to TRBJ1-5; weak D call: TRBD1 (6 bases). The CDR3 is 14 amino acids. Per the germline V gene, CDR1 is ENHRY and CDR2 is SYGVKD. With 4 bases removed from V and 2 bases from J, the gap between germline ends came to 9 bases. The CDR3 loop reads CAISVQGRNQPQHF. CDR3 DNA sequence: TGTGCCATCAGTGTGCAGGGGCGCAATCAGCCCCAGCATTTT.

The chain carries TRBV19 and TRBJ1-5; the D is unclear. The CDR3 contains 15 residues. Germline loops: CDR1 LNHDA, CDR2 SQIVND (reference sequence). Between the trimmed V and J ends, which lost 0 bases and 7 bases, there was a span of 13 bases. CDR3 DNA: TGTGCCAGTAGTATAGATCGAGGGTTCGGCCAGCCCCAGCATTTT. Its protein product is CASSIDRGFGQPQHF.

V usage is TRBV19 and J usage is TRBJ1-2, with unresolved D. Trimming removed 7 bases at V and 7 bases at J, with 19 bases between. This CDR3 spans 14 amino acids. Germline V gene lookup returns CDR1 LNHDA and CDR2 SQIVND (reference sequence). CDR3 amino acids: CASTPSVGGFGYTF. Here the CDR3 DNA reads TGTGCCAGTACTCCATCTGTGGGAGGATTTGGCTACACCTTC.

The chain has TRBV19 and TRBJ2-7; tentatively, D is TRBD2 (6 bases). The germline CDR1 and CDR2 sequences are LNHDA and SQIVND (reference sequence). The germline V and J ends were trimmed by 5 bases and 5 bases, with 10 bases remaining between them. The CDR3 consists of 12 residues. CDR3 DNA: TGTGCCAGTAGTCAGGGACTCAACGAGCAGTACTTC. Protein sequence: CASSQGLNEQYF.

In DNA form, the CDR3 reads TGCGCCAGCAGCCAAGATCGTTTTCTCAACACCGGGGAGCTGTTTTTT. Protein: CASSQDRFLNTGELFF. The chain employs TRBV4-3 and TRBJ2-2; no firm D call. V was clipped by 0 bases and J by 2 bases, with 10 bases between them. There are 16 residues in the CDR3. CDR1 is LGHNA and CDR2 is YSLEER in the germline V gene.

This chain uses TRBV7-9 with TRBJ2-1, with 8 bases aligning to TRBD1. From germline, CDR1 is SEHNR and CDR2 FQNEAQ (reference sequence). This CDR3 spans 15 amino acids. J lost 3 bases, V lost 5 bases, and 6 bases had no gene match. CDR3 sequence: CASSPVGQGYNEQFF. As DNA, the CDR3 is TGTGCCAGCAGCCCCGTCGGACAGGGCTACAATGAGCAGTTCTTC.

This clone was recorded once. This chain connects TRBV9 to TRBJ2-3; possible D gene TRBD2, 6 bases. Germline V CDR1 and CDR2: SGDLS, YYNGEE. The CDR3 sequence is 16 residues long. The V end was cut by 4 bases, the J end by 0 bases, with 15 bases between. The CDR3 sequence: CASSKTPAGSTDTQYF. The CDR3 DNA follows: TGTGCCAGCAGCAAAACCCCAGCGGGCAGCACAGATACGCAGTATTTT.

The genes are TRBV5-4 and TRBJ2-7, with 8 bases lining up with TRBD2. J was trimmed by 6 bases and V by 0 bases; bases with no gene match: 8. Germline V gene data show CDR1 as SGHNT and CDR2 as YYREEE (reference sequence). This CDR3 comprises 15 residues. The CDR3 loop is CASSLERTSPPEQYF. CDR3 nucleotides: TGTGCCAGCAGCTTGGAGAGGACTAGCCCTCCCGAGCAGTACTTC.

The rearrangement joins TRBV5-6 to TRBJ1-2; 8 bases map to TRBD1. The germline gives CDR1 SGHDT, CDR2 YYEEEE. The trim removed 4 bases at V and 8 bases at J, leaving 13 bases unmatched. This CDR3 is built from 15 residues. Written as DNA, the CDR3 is TGTGCCAGCAGCGCAAAGACAGGGGACTTCGGCGGCTACACCTTC. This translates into CASSAKTGDFGGYTF.

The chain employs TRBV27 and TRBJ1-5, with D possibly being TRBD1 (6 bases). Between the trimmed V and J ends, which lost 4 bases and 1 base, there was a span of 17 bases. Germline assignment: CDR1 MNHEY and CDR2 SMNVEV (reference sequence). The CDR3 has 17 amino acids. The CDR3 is CASSSLQGPGSNQPQHF. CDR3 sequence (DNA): TGTGCCAGCAGTTCTCTACAGGGCCCAGGGAGCAATCAGCCCCAGCATTTT.

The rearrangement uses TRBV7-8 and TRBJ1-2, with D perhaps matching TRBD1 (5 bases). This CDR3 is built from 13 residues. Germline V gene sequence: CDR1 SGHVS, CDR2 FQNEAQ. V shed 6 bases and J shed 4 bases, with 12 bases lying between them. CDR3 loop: CASRAGGAYGYTF. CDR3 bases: TGTGCCAGCAGGGCCGGTGGGGCCTATGGCTACACCTTC.

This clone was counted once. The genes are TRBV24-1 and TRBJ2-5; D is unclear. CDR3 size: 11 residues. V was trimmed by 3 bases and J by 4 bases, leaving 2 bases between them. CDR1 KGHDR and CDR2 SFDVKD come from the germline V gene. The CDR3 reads CATSDRETQYF. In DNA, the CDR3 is TGTGCCACCAGTGATCGAGAGACCCAGTACTTC.

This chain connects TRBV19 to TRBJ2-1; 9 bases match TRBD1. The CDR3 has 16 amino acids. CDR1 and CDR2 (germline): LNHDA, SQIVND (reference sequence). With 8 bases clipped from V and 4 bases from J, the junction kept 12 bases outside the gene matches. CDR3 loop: CASRPPGQGLYNEQFF. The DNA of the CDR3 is TGTGCCAGTCGTCCCCCGGGACAGGGACTATACAATGAGCAGTTCTTC.